Included here is one TCR beta chain sequence, with context. This sample stems from a study of blood T cell repertoires in COVID-19. Study-level information: The cDNA or gDNA used as material had been derived from T cells, B-cell-depleted T cells, or PBMCs.

The protocol was immunoSEQ multiplex PCR, while the TCRdb copy is restricted to in-frame clones and leaves out a portion. This table holds just under 80,000 clones, 88% found once. CDR3 size: 11 residues. Germline assignment: CDR1 KGHSH and CDR2 LQKENI. Trimming took off 8 bases at V and 3 bases at J, with 5 bases between the two ends. This receptor was identified in a human donor in a cohort sampled during active COVID-19. Sequenced material: peripheral blood. The V call is TRBV18, the J call TRBJ1-3, with no clear D. Here the CDR3 reads CASTNGNTIYF. The CDR3 coding sequence is TGTGCCAGCACAAATGGAAACACCATATATTTT. Using reference TRBV18 and TRBJ1-3 for the parts outside the CDR3, the full variable domain is NAGVMQNPRHLVRRRGQEARLRCSPMKGHSHVYWYRQLPEEGLKFMVYLQKENIIDESGMPKERFSAEFPKEGPSILRIQQVVRGDSAAYFCASTNGNTIYFGEGSWLTVV.